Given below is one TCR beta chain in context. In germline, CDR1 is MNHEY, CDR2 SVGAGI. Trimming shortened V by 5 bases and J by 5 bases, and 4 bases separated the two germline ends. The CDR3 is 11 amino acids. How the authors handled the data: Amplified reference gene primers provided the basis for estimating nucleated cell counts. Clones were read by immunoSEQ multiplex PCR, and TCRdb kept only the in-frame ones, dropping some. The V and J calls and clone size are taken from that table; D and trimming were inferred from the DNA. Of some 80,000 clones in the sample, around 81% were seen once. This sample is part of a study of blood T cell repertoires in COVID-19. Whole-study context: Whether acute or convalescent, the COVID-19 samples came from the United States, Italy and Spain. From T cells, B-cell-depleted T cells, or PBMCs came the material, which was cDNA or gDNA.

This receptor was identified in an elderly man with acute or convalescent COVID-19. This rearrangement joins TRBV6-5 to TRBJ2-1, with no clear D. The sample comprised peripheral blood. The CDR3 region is CASSTHNEQFF. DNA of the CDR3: TGTGCCAGCAGTACTCACAATGAGCAGTTCTTC.